Below, one TCR beta chain is given with its context. Its antigen is not known. This specimen comes from a study of OX40 agonist ivuxolimab in advanced cancers. Overall study context: Patients were treated with ivuxolimab, an agonistic anti-OX40 (CD134) antibody. Ivuxolimab was administered intravenously to patients at 0.01 to 10 mg/kg every 2 weeks.

The study, taken as a whole, reports: Antigens targeted by the expanded peripheral T cells were not determined. Doses of 0.1 to 3.0 mg/kg were accompanied by clonal expansion of CD4+ and CD8+ blood T cells by week 6.

Generated by immunoSEQ multiplex PCR, the TCRdb table keeps only in-frame clones and is missing some. The table lists tens of thousands of clones, roughly four fifths of them singletons, with around 5% in the top ten. Germline V gene sequence: CDR1 SGHRS, CDR2 YFSETQ. The CDR3 consists of 15 residues. The V end lost 4 bases, the J end lost 6 bases, and 19 bases lay between the germline ends. Sequences were derived from CD4+ or CD8+ T cells sorted from blood, sampled in a trial of the OX40 agonist ivuxolimab. This chain links TRBV5-1 with TRBJ1-2, with D perhaps matching TRBD1 (5 bases). The receptor comes from an adult with an advanced solid tumor such as melanoma, head and neck, liver or kidney cancer. The CDR3 is CASSKYTGQTDGYTF. CDR3 bases: TGCGCCAGCAGCAAGTACACAGGCCAAACGGATGGCTACACCTTC.